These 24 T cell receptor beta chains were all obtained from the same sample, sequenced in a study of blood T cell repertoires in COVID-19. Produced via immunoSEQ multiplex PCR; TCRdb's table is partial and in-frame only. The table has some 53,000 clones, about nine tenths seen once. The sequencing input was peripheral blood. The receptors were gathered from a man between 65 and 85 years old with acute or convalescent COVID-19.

CDR3 region: CASSFFGGGAVEQFF. DNA for the CDR3: TGCGCCAGCAGCTTCTTCGGCGGGGGGGCCGTTGAGCAGTTCTTC. V is TRBV5-1 and J is TRBJ2-1; 9 nucleotides match TRBD2. Germline CDR1 is SGHRS and CDR2 is YFSETQ. The CDR3 is 15 amino acids. J gave up 9 bases and V 2 bases, and 9 bases lay outside the gene matches.

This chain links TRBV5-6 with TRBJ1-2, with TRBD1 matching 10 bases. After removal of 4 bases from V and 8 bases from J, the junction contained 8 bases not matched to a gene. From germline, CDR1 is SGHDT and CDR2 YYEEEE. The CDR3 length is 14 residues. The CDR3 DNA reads TGTGCCAGCAGCCGCCCGGGACAGGGGTTAGGCTACACCTTC. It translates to CASSRPGQGLGYTF.

The CDR3 sequence is CASSPRDRVSHTEAFF. Written as DNA, the CDR3 is TGTGCCAGCAGCCCCCGGGACAGGGTGTCGCACACTGAAGCTTTCTTT. The gene calls are TRBV7-2 and TRBJ1-1; 9 bases fit TRBD1. Per the germline V gene, CDR1 is SGHTA and CDR2 is FQGNSA. The CDR3 has 16 residues. The trim removed 5 bases at V and 3 bases at J, leaving 10 bases unmatched. Filled out from reference TRBV7-2 and TRBJ1-1, the complete variable domain reads GAGVSQSPSNKVTEKGKDVELRCDPISGHTALYWYRQSLGQGLEFLIYFQGNSAPDKSGLPSDRFSAERTGGSVSTLTIQRTQQEDSAVYLCASSPRDRVSHTEAFFGQGTRLTVV.

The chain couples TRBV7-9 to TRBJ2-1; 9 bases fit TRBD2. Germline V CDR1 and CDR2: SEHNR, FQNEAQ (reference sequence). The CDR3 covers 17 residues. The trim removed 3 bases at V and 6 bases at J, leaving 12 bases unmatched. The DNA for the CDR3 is TGTGCCAGCAGCTTCTCCGCCGGGACTAGCAGGTTCAATGAGCAGTTCTTC. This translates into CASSFSAGTSRFNEQFF.

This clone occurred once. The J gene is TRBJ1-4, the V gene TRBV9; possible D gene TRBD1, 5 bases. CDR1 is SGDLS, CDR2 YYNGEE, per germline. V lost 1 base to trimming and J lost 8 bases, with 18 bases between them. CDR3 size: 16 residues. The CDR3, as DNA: TGTGCCAGCAGCGTAAAGGAACAGGCTGGTCGGGAAAAACTGTTTTTT. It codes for CASSVKEQAGREKLFF.

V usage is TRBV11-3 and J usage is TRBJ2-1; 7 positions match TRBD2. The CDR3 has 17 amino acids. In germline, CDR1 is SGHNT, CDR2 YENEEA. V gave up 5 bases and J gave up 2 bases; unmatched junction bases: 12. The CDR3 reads CASSAYQAGAPYNEQFF. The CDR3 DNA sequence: TGTGCCAGCAGCGCCTACCAGGCGGGAGCCCCCTACAATGAGCAGTTCTTC.

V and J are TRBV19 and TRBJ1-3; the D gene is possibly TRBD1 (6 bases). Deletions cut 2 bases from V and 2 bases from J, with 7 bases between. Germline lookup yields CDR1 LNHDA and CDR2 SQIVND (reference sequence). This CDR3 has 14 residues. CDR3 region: CASSIWGPGNTIYF. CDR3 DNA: TGTGCCAGTAGTATATGGGGGCCTGGAAACACCATATATTTT.

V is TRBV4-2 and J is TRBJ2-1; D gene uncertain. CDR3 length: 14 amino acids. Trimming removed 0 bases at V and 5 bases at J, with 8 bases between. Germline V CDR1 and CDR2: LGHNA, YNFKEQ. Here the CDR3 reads CASSQDPVNNEQFF. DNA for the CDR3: TGTGCCAGCAGCCAAGATCCAGTAAACAATGAGCAGTTCTTC.

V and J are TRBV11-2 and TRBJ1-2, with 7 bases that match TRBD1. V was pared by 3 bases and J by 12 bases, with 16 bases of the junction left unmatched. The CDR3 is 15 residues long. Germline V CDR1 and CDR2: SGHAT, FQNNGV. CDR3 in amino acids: CASSLDPGQRIVNTF. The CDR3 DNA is TGTGCCAGCAGCTTGGATCCGGGACAGCGCATCGTTAACACCTTC.

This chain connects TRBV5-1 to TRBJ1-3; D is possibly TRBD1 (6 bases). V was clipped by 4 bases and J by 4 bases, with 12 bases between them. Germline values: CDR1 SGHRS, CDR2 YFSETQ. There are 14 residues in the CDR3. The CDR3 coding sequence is TGCGCCAGCAGCGGGGACAATACAGGAAACACCATATATTTT. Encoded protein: CASSGDNTGNTIYF.

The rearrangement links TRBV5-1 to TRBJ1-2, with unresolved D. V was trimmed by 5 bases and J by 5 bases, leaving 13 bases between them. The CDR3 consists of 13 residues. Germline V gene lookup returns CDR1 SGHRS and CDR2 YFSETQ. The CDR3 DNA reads TGCGCCAGCAGGGCCAGCGGGAATTATGGCTACACCTTC. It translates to CASRASGNYGYTF.

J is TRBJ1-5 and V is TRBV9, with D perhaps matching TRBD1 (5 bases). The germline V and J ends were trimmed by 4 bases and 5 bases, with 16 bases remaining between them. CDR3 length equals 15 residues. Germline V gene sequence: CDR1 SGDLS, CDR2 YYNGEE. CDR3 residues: CASSPNPQADQPQHF. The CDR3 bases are TGTGCCAGCAGCCCGAACCCACAGGCAGATCAGCCCCAGCATTTT.

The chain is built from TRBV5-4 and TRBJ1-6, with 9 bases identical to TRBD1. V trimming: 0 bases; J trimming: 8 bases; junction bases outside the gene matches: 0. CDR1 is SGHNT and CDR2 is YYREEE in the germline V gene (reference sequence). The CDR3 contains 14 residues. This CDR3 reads CASSLGDRDSPLHF. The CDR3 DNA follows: TGTGCCAGCAGCTTGGGGGACAGGGATTCACCCCTCCACTTT.

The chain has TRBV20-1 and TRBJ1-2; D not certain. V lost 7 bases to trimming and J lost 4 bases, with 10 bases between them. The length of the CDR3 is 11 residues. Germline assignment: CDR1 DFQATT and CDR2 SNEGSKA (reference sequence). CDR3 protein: CSGGHIYGYTF. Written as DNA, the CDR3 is TGCAGTGGCGGTCACATCTATGGCTACACCTTC.

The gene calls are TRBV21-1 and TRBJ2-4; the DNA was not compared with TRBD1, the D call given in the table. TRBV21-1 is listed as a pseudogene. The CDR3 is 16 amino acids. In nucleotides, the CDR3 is TGTGCCAGCAGCAAAAACCCCCCCCTTGAATGGGCCATTCAGTACTTC. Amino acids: CASSKNPPLEWAIQYF.

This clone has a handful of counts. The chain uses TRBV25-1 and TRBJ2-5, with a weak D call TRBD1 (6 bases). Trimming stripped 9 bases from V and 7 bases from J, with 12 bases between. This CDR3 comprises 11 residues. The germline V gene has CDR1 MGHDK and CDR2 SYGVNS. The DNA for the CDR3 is TGTGCCAGTACAGGGTCGGCGACCCAGTACTTC. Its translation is CASTGSATQYF.

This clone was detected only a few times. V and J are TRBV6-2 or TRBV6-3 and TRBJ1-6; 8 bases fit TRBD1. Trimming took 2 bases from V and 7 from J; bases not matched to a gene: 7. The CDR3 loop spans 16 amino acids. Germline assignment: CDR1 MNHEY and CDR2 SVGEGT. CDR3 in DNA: TGTGCCAGCAGTTACGACCTAGGGACAGGAAATTCACCCCTCCACTTT. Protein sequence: CASSYDLGTGNSPLHF.

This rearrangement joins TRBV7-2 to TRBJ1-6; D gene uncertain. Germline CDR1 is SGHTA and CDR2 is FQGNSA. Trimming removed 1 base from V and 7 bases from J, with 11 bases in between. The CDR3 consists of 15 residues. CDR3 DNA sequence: TGTGCCAGCAGCTTAGTAGCGGCCGAAAATTCACCCCTCCACTTT. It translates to CASSLVAAENSPLHF.

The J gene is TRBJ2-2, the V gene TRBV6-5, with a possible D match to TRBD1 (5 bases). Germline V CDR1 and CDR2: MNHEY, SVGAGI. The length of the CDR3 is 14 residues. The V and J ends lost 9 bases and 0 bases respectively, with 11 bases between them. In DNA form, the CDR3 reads TGTGCCAGTTACAGGTATTCGAACACCGGGGAGCTGTTTTTT. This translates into CASYRYSNTGELFF.

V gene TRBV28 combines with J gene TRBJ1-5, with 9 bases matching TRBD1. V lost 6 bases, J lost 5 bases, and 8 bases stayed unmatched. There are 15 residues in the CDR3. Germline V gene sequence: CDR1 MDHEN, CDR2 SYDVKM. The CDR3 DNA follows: TGTGCCAGCAGGCCTACAGGGGGCAAGGATCAGCCCCAGCATTTT. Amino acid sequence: CASRPTGGKDQPQHF.

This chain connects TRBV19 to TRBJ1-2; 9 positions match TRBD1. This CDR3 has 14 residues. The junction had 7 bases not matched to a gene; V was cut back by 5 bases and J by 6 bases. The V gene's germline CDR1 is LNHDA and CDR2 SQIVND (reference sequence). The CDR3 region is CASSGDRARHGYTF. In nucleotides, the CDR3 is TGTGCCAGTAGTGGGGACAGGGCGCGGCATGGCTACACCTTC.

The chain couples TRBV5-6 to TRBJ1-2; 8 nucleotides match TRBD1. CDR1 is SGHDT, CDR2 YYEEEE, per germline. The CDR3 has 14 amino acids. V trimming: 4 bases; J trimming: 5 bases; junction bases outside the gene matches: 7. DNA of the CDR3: TGTGCCAGCAGCCGGGACAGGTCTAGGTATGGCTACACCTTC. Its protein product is CASSRDRSRYGYTF. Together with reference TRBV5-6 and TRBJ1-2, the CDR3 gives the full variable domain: DAGVTQSPTHLIKTRGQQVTLRCSPKSGHDTVSWYQQALGQGPQFIFQYYEEEERQRGNFPDRFSGHQFPNYSSELNVNALLLGDSALYLCASSRDRSRYGYTFGSGTRLTVV.

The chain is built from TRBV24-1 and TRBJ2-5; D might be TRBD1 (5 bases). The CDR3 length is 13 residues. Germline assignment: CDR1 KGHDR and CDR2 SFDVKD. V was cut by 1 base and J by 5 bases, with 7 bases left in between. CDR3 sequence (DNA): TGTGCCACCAGTGATTTCAAGGGGGAGACCCAGTACTTC. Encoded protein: CATSDFKGETQYF.

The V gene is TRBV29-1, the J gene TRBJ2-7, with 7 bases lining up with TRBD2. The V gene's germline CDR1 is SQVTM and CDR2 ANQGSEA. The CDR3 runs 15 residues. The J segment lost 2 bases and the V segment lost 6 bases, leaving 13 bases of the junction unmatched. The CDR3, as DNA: TGCAGCGTGGGATTAGGGCGGGAGTCAACCTACGAGCAGTACTTC. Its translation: CSVGLGRESTYEQYF.